This TCR beta chain was sequenced for a study of T cells in Graves' hyperthyroidism and ophthalmopathy. Exclusions: uncontrolled infection, other autoimmune disease, pregnancy, lactation. In its sample, this clonotype was seen a few times. Its antigen remains unknown. Amplified TCR beta CDR3 regions came from RNA transcripts. A first-round RT-PCR of the TCR CDR3 used the HTBI primer set. TCRdb re-called the multiplex PCR reads through MiXCR, storing one row per CDR3 protein. Of approximately 870,000 distinct CDR3 sequences detected, roughly 37% appear once; the ten largest clones hold 7% to 10%. V was pared by 7 bases and J by 2 bases, with 6 bases of the junction left unmatched. Germline V gives CDR1 SEHNR, CDR2 FQNEAQ (reference sequence). The CDR3 covers 14 residues. Study-wide points: Most thyroid clonotypes expanded above 0.001 appeared in blood too.

Sequencing was carried out using blood. The TCR was taken from a man aged 18-30 years with Graves' hyperthyroidism. The chain employs TRBV7-9 and TRBJ2-7, with 9 nucleotides matching TRBD1. The CDR3 loop is CASKDRGTAYEQYF. In DNA, the CDR3 is TGTGCCAGCAAGGACAGGGGAACAGCCTACGAGCAGTACTTC.